One sample yielded the 30 T cell receptor beta chains listed below, sequenced in a study of blood T cell repertoires in COVID-19. Produced via immunoSEQ multiplex PCR; TCRdb's table is partial and in-frame only. The table records about 120,000 clones, around 86% of them present only once. Sequenced sample: peripheral blood. These receptors all come from a man aged 40-55 years with acute or convalescent COVID-19.

The CDR3 loop is CASSLQGEPNEKLFF. Here the CDR3 DNA reads TGTGCCAGCAGCCTACAGGGGGAACCTAATGAAAAACTGTTTTTT. This chain connects TRBV5-6 to TRBJ1-4; 8 bases fit TRBD1. The CDR3 is 15 amino acids. J was trimmed by 3 bases and V by 4 bases; bases with no gene match: 5. The germline V gene has CDR1 SGHDT and CDR2 YYEEEE.

This clone was recorded only once. The chain combines TRBV18 with TRBJ1-1; unclear D gene. V lost 6 bases to trimming and J lost 5 bases, with 13 bases between them. Germline lookup yields CDR1 KGHSH and CDR2 LQKENI. This CDR3 is built from 13 residues. CDR3 loop: CASSPAGGTEAFF. The CDR3 DNA is TGTGCCAGCTCCCCGGCAGGCGGGACTGAAGCTTTCTTT.

The chain combines TRBV4-1 with TRBJ2-1, with D perhaps TRBD1 (6 bases). The CDR3 covers 16 residues. Germline assignment: CDR1 MGHRA and CDR2 YSYEKL. Trimming removed 3 bases from V and 4 bases from J, with 16 bases in between. The CDR3 coding sequence is TGCGCCAGCAGCCATCCACAGGGTCAGGTTTACAATGAGCAGTTCTTC. It yields the protein CASSHPQGQVYNEQFF.

The V call is TRBV5-1, the J call TRBJ2-1, with TRBD2 matching over 8 bases. Germline V gives CDR1 SGHRS, CDR2 YFSETQ. V trimming: 5 bases; J trimming: 5 bases; junction bases outside the gene matches: 9. The CDR3 runs 15 residues. DNA for the CDR3: TGCGCCAGCAGGCTCCCCAGCGGGGGAAACAATGAGCAGTTCTTC. Translating gives CASRLPSGGNNEQFF.

V gene TRBV9 combines with J gene TRBJ1-6, with D hard to call. Germline CDR1 and CDR2: SGDLS and YYNGEE. The CDR3 covers 14 residues. Trimming removed 0 bases from V and 10 bases from J, with 11 bases in between. CDR3 sequence (DNA): TGTGCCAGCAGCGTAGACACCCTGCTCTCACCCCTCCACTTT. It is translated as CASSVDTLLSPLHF.

V is TRBV5-4 and J is TRBJ2-3, with a tentative D call TRBD1 (6 bases). CDR1 is SGHNT and CDR2 is YYREEE in the germline V gene (reference sequence). Trimming left V 0 bases short and J 2 bases short, with 13 bases between. The CDR3 is 16 amino acids. CDR3 sequence (DNA): TGTGCCAGCAGCTTGGCCGGGACACCACACACAGATACGCAGTATTTT. Its protein is CASSLAGTPHTDTQYF.

The rearrangement joins TRBV24-1 to TRBJ2-1; 16 positions match TRBD2. After removal of 4 bases from V and 13 bases from J, the junction contained 9 bases not matched to a gene. The CDR3 has 16 amino acids. Germline lookup yields CDR1 KGHDR and CDR2 SFDVKD. The CDR3 nucleotides read TGTGCCACCAGTGAGTCCGGGACTAGCGGGAGGGCCTCACAGTTCTTC. Protein: CATSESGTSGRASQFF.

This clone was found once. The chain has TRBV5-6 and TRBJ1-5; 9 bases fit TRBD1. The germline V gene has CDR1 SGHDT and CDR2 YYEEEE. The CDR3 extends over 15 amino acids. The V segment lost 4 bases and the J segment 7 bases; nucleotides outside the gene matches: 9. CDR3 sequence (DNA): TGTGCCAGCAGCCTCACGAGGGACAGGGAACAGCCCCAGCATTTT. Encoded protein: CASSLTRDREQPQHF.

The chain joins TRBV14 to TRBJ1-2; a weak D match, TRBD1 (6 bases). The germline gives CDR1 SGHDN, CDR2 FVKESK. The CDR3 has 16 residues. V dropped 10 bases and J dropped 4 bases, with 25 bases sitting between them. CDR3 residues: CATADTRTVVSYGYTF. Here the CDR3 DNA reads TGTGCCACCGCGGATACGAGGACAGTAGTTAGCTATGGCTACACCTTC.

The V gene is TRBV6-2 or TRBV6-3, the J gene TRBJ2-7; TRBD1 agrees at 8 bases. CDR3 length equals 15 residues. CDR1 is MNHEY and CDR2 is SVGEGT in the germline V gene. J gave up 1 base and V 5 bases, and 7 bases lay outside the gene matches. The CDR3 nucleotides read TGTGCCAGCAGTCGAGGACAGGGAAAATCCTACGAGCAGTACTTC. Protein sequence: CASSRGQGKSYEQYF.

The chain carries TRBV6-2 or TRBV6-3 and TRBJ1-1; a possible D gene is TRBD1 (5 bases). Germline loops: CDR1 MNHEY, CDR2 SVGEGT. V was clipped by 5 bases and J by 5 bases, with 9 bases between them. This CDR3 region has 12 residues. The CDR3 protein is CASSNGGTEAFF. Here the CDR3 DNA reads TGTGCCAGCAGTAATGGGGGGACTGAAGCTTTCTTT.

This sequence joins TRBV11-3 and TRBJ2-7; possible D gene TRBD1, 5 bases. Trimming shortened V by 8 bases and J by 6 bases, and 17 bases separated the two germline ends. CDR3 length equals 13 residues. Germline V lookup: CDR1 SGHNT, CDR2 YENEEA. DNA of the CDR3: TGTGCCAGCGGTACCAAGTCAGGGTCCGAGCAGTACTTC. It encodes CASGTKSGSEQYF.

The chain links TRBV15 to TRBJ2-7; 11 nucleotides match TRBD1. The length of the CDR3 is 16 residues. The germline CDR1 and CDR2 sequences are LNHNV and YYDKDF (reference sequence). Trimming took 5 bases from V and 5 from J; bases not matched to a gene: 11. CDR3 nucleotide sequence: TGTGCCACCAGCTCTTCCCGGGACAGGGGGTTGGACGAGCAGTACTTC. It encodes CATSSSRDRGLDEQYF.

The chain is built from TRBV9 and TRBJ2-5; TRBD2 matches 9 bases. J was trimmed by 3 bases and V by 4 bases; bases with no gene match: 4. This CDR3 has 14 amino acids. Germline V gene sequence: CDR1 SGDLS, CDR2 YYNGEE. CDR3 bases: TGTGCCAGCAGCCCCCGCGGGGGGGAAGAGACCCAGTACTTC. Translating gives CASSPRGGEETQYF.

The CDR3: CASKASDYYEQYF. CDR3 bases: TGCGCCAGCAAGGCTAGCGACTACTACGAGCAGTACTTC. The chain links TRBV5-1 to TRBJ2-7; weak D call: TRBD2 (6 bases). The ends were cut back, 6 bases at V and 3 bases at J, with 13 bases in the middle. The CDR3 length is 13 residues. CDR1 SGHRS and CDR2 YFSETQ come from the germline V gene.

The rearrangement uses TRBV11-2 and TRBJ2-3, with TRBD2 matching 8 bases. The V segment lost 5 bases and the J segment 5 bases; nucleotides outside the gene matches: 18. Per the germline V gene, CDR1 is SGHAT and CDR2 is FQNNGV. The CDR3 contains 18 residues. CDR3 DNA: TGTGCCAGCAGCCCGCGCTCTCCACTAGCGGAGAAAGGAGATACGCAGTATTTT. This gives the protein CASSPRSPLAEKGDTQYF. Full variable domain (remainder filled in from reference TRBV11-2 and TRBJ2-3): EAGVAQSPRYKIIEKRQSVAFWCNPISGHATLYWYQQILGQGPKLLIQFQNNGVVDDSQLPKDRFSAERLKGVDSTLKIQPAKLEDSAVYLCASSPRSPLAEKGDTQYFGPGTRLTVL.

V usage is TRBV7-3 and J usage is TRBJ1-3, with no clear D. The germline V and J ends were trimmed by 0 bases and 4 bases, with 7 bases remaining between them. The CDR3 covers 14 residues. From germline, CDR1 is SGHTA and CDR2 FQGTGA. This CDR3 is CASSLTGPGNTIYF. DNA for the CDR3: TGTGCCAGCAGCTTAACCGGTCCCGGAAACACCATATATTTT.

The chain recombines TRBV7-9 with TRBJ1-6; D is uncertain. The germline V gene has CDR1 SEHNR and CDR2 FQNEAQ (reference sequence). CDR3 length equals 14 residues. V lost 0 bases and J lost 7, with 7 bases in between. The CDR3: CASSLAEGNSPLHF. In DNA form, the CDR3 reads TGTGCCAGCAGCTTAGCGGAGGGCAATTCACCCCTCCACTTT.

CDR3 in DNA: TGTGCCATCCTCCAGGGACAGGGCGCTGAAGCTTTCTTT. This codes for CAILQGQGAEAFF. The chain has TRBV12-3 or TRBV12-4 and TRBJ1-1, with 9 bases aligning to TRBD1. V lost 10 bases, J lost 6 bases, and 9 bases stayed unmatched. The CDR3 is 13 residues long.

V is TRBV6-5 and J is TRBJ2-7, with unresolved D. The CDR3 is made up of 13 amino acids. Trimming removed 10 bases at V and 6 bases at J, with 19 bases between. Germline values: CDR1 MNHEY, CDR2 SVGAGI. The CDR3, as DNA: TGTGCCATACGGCGAAGGATCGACTCCGAGCAGTACTTC. This translates into CAIRRRIDSEQYF.

The chain joins TRBV11-2 to TRBJ1-4; D call uncertain. This CDR3 is 14 amino acids long. The V end was cut by 1 base, the J end by 6 bases, with 9 bases between. CDR1 and CDR2 (germline): SGHAT, FQNNGV. In DNA form, the CDR3 reads TGTGCCAGCAGCTTAGTACCAGACTATGAAAAACTGTTTTTT. The encoded protein is CASSLVPDYEKLFF.

Comment on this clone: This same CDR3 is encoded by further DNA sequences in the sample. The chain's CDR3 is CASSLGQGASQPQHF. The CDR3 region has the DNA TGCGCCAGCAGCTTGGGCCAGGGGGCCAGTCAGCCCCAGCATTTT. V and J are TRBV5-1 and TRBJ1-5; 8 bases agree with TRBD1. In germline, CDR1 is SGHRS, CDR2 YFSETQ. The CDR3 consists of 15 residues. V shed 0 bases and J 6 bases; nucleotides not matched to a gene: 5.

The rearrangement uses TRBV19 and TRBJ1-1, with D tentatively TRBD1 (5 bases). The germline CDR1 and CDR2 sequences are LNHDA and SQIVND (reference sequence). The CDR3 contains 15 residues. Between the trimmed V and J ends, which lost 4 bases and 0 bases, there was a span of 12 bases. CDR3 nucleotides: TGTGCCAGTAGTAGCGGGGGAGGGTTGAACACTGAAGCTTTCTTT. Encoded protein: CASSSGGGLNTEAFF.

This sequence joins TRBV5-6 and TRBJ1-5; D unclear. Germline CDR1 and CDR2: SGHDT and YYEEEE. Deletions cut 1 base from V and 5 bases from J, with 10 bases between. The CDR3 is made up of 14 amino acids. In nucleotides, the CDR3 is TGTGCCAGCAGCTTGAGAGGGTTGGATCAGCCCCAGCATTTT. It is translated as CASSLRGLDQPQHF.

The rearrangement links TRBV7-9 to TRBJ2-7, with TRBD1 matching over 9 bases. V lost 2 bases to trimming and J lost 6 bases; unmatched junction nucleotides: 8. Looked up from germline, CDR1 is SEHNR and CDR2 is FQNEAQ (reference sequence). The CDR3 totals 15 residues. The CDR3 sequence: CASSLSGTGGGEQYF. The CDR3 DNA sequence: TGTGCCAGCAGCTTAAGTGGAACAGGGGGCGGCGAGCAGTACTTC.

The CDR3 nucleotides read TGTGCCACCAGTGACCATCTCGGGACTAGCGGGGTCTCCTACAATGAGCAGTTCTTC. This encodes CATSDHLGTSGVSYNEQFF. The V gene is TRBV24-1, the J gene TRBJ2-1; TRBD2 matches 13 bases. Germline V gene sequence: CDR1 KGHDR, CDR2 SFDVKD. The CDR3 spans 19 residues. With V trimmed by 4 bases and J by 0 bases, 8 bases remained unmatched.

This clone was counted once. The CDR3 loop reads CAWSSRDSWPGELFF. In DNA form, the CDR3 reads TGTGCCTGGAGTTCGAGGGACAGTTGGCCCGGGGAGCTGTTTTTT. The rearrangement uses TRBV30 and TRBJ2-2; 7 bases are shared with TRBD1. The CDR3 is 15 amino acids. V gave up 2 bases and J gave up 6 bases; unmatched junction bases: 9. Per germline, CDR1 GTSNPN and CDR2 SVGIG (reference sequence).

The chain has TRBV27 and TRBJ2-7; D call uncertain. This CDR3 has 13 residues. V was shortened by 5 bases and J by 7 bases, with 15 bases between the two germline ends. Germline V gene sequence: CDR1 MNHEY, CDR2 SMNVEV (reference sequence). The CDR3 here is CASSPSTRLEQYF. CDR3 nucleotides: TGTGCCAGCAGTCCGTCCACGAGATTGGAGCAGTACTTC.

This clone was detected only once. The rearrangement links TRBV5-1 to TRBJ2-1; 8 bases match TRBD2. The trim removed 4 bases at V and 8 bases at J, leaving 11 bases unmatched. CDR3 length: 15 amino acids. CDR1 is SGHRS and CDR2 is YFSETQ in the germline V gene. This chain's CDR3 is CASSPQLAEEDEQFF. DNA of the CDR3: TGCGCCAGCAGCCCCCAACTAGCGGAGGAAGATGAGCAGTTCTTC.

The chain is built from TRBV4-2 and TRBJ1-2, with D possibly being TRBD1 (5 bases). The CDR3 contains 12 residues. The V gene's germline CDR1 is LGHNA and CDR2 YNFKEQ. Trimming removed 4 bases from V and 7 bases from J, with 10 bases in between. CDR3 DNA: TGTGCCAGCAGCCCCCAGGGTTCTGGCTACACCTTC. Translation: CASSPQGSGYTF.